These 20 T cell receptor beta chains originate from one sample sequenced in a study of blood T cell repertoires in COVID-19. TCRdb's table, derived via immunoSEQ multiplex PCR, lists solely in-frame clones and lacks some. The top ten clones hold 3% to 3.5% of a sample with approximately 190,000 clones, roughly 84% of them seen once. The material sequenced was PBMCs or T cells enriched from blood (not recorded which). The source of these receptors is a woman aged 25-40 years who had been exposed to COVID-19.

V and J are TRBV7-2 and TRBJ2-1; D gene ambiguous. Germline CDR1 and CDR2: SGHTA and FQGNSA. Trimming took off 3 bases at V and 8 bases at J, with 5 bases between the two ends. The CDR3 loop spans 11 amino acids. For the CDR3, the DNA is TGTGCCAGCAGCTTTGTAGATGAGCAGTTCTTC. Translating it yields CASSFVDEQFF.

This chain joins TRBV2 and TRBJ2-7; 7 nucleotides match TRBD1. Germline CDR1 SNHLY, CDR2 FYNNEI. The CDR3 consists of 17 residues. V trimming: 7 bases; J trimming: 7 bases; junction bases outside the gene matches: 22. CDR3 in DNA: TGTGCCAGCAAACGGATTAAGGGGGCGCTTCAACTGATGGAGCAGTACTTC. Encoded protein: CASKRIKGALQLMEQYF.

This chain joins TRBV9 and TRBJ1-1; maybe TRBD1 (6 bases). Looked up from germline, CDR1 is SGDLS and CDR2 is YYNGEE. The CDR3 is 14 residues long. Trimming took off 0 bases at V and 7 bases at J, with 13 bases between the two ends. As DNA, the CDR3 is TGTGCCAGCAGCGTAGATCAGGGGATGAGTGAAGCTTTCTTT. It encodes CASSVDQGMSEAFF.

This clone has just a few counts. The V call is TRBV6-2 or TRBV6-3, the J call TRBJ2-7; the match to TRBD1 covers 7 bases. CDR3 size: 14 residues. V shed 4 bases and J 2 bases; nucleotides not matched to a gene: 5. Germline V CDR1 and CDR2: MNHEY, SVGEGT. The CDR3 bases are TGTGCCAGCAGTTTACAGGGGTTAACCTACGAGCAGTACTTC. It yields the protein CASSLQGLTYEQYF.

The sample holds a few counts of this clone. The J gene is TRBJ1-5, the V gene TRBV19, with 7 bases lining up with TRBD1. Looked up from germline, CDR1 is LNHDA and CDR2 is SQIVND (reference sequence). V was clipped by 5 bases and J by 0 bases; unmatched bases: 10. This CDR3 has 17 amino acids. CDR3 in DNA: TGTGCCAGTAGTCTACCAAGGGACAGACTTAGCAATCAGCCCCAGCATTTT. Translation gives CASSLPRDRLSNQPQHF.

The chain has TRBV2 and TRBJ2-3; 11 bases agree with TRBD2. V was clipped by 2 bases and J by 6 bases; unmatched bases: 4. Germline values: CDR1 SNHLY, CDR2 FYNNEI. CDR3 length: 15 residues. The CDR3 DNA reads TGTGCCAGCAGTGAACCGGGACTAGCGGCCGATACGCAGTATTTT. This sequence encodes CASSEPGLAADTQYF.

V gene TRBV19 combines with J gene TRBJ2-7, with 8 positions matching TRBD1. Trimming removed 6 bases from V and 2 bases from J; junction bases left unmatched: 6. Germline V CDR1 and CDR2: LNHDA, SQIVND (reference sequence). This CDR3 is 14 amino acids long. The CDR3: CASSFRDRPYEQYF. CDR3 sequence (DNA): TGTGCCAGTAGCTTCCGGGACAGGCCCTACGAGCAGTACTTC.

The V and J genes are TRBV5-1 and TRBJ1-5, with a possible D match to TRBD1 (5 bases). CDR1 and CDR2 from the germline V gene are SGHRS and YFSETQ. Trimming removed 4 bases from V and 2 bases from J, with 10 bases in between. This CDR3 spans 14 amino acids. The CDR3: CASSDGTGNQPQHF. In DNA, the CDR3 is TGCGCCAGCAGCGACGGGACTGGCAATCAGCCCCAGCATTTT.

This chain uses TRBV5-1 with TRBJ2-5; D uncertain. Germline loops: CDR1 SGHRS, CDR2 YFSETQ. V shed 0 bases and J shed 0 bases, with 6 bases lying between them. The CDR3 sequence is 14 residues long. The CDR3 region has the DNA TGCGCCAGCAGCTTGGGGCAGTACCAAGAGACCCAGTACTTC. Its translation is CASSLGQYQETQYF.

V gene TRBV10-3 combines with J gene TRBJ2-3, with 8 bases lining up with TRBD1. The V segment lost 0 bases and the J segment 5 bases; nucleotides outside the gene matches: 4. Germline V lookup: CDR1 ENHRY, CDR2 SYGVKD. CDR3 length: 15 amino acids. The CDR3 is CAISESQGAGDTQYF. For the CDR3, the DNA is TGTGCCATCAGTGAGTCGCAGGGGGCGGGAGATACGCAGTATTTT.

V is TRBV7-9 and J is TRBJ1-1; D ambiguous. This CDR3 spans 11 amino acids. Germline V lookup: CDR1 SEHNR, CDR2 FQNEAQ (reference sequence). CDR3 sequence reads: CANDMNTEAFF. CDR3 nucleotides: TGTGCGAACGACATGAACACTGAAGCTTTCTTT.

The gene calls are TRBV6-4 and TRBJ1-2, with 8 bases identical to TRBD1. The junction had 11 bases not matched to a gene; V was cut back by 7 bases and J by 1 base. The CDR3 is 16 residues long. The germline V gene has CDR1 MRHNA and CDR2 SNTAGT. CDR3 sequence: CASMGTGAPLNYGYTF. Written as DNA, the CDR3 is TGTGCCAGCATGGGGACAGGCGCACCTCTTAACTATGGCTACACCTTC.

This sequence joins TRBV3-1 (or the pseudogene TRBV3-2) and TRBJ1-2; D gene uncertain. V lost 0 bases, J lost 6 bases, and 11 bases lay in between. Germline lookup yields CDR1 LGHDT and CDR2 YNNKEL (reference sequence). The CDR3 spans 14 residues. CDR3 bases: TGTGCCAGCAGCCAAGATGGAGGGCAGGATGGCTACACCTTC. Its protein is CASSQDGGQDGYTF.

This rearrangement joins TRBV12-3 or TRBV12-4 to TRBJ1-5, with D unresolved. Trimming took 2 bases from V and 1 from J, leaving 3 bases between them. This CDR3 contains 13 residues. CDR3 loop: CASSLRSNQPQHF. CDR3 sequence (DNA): TGTGCCAGCAGTTTACGGAGCAATCAGCCCCAGCATTTT.

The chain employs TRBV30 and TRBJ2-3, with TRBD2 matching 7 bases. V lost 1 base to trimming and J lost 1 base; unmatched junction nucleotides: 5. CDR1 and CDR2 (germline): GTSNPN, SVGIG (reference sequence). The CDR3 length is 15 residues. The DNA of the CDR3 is TGTGCCTGGAGTGCCCATACTAGCGGCACAGATACGCAGTATTTT. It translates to CAWSAHTSGTDTQYF.

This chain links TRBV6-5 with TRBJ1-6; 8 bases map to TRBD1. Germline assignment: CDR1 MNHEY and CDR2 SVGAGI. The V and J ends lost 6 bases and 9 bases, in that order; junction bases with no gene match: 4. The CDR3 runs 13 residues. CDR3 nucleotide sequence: TGTGCCAGCAGGGACAGGGACTTTTCACCCCTCCACTTT. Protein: CASRDRDFSPLHF.

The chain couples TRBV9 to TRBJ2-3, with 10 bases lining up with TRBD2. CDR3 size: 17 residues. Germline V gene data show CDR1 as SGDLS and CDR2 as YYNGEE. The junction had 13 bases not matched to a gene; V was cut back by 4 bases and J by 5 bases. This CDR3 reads CASSLYVAGGRGDTQYF. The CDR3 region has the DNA TGTGCCAGCAGCCTTTACGTAGCGGGGGGCCGGGGAGATACGCAGTATTTT. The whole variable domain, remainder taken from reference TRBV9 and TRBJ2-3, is DSGVTQTPKHLITATGQRVTLRCSPRSGDLSVYWYQQSLDQGLQFLIQYYNGEERAKGNILERFSAQQFPDLHSELNLSSLELGDSALYFCASSLYVAGGRGDTQYFGPGTRLTVL.

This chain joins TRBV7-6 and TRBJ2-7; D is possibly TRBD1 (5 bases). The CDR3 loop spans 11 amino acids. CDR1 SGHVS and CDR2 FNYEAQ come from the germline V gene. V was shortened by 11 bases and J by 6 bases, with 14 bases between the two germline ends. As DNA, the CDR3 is TGTGCCCCGGCAGGGATTGGCGAGCAGTACTTC. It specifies CAPAGIGEQYF.

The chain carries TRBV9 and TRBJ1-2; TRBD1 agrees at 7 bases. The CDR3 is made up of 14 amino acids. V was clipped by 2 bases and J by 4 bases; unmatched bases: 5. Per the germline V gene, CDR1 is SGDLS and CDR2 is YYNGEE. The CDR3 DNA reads TGTGCCAGCAGCGTGGGGGACAGCCGCTATGGCTACACCTTC. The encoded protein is CASSVGDSRYGYTF.

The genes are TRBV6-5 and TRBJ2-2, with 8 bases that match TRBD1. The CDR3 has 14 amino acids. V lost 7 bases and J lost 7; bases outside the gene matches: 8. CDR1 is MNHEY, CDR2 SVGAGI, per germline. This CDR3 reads CASINQGAYGELFF. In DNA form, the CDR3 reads TGTGCCAGCATTAATCAGGGGGCCTACGGGGAGCTGTTTTTT.